A selection of T cell receptor beta chains follows, all from one sample in a study of Tregs in tolerant kidney transplant recipients. Method: immunoSEQ multiplex PCR; TCRdb's copy keeps in-frame clones and lacks some. The profile shows 120,000 or so clones, almost 95% of them singletons. The sequenced material came from CD4+ T cells from blood. These receptors all stem from a human donor in good health. The CDR3 runs from the conserved cysteine through the conserved F or W.

v_gene	len	j_gene	CDR3aa
TRBV11-2	16	TRBJ1-2	CASSLVEGDSSYGYTF
TRBV6-5	14	TRBJ1-2	CASLGQGVAYGYTF
TRBV4-1	17	TRBJ1-1	CASSQVVLQGANTEAFF
TRBV2	16	TRBJ1-5	CASTPTGLYSNQPQHF
TRBV29-1	10	TRBJ2-3	CSARADTQYF
TRBV9	14	TRBJ1-1	CASSFSRVGTEAFF
TRBV7-3	13	TRBJ1-1	CASSLAGGFEAFF
TRBV5-8	18	TRBJ1-6	CASSLVRKLSSYNSPLHF
TRBV5-4	16	TRBJ1-1	CASSSGGRVENTEAFF
TRBV2	13	TRBJ1-6	CASSLTGNSPLHF
TRBV7-9	14	TRBJ2-3	CASSLGGTSDTQYF